Included here is one T cell receptor (beta chain) sequence, with context. Its antigen is unidentified. Genes and germline come from the mouse. From the germline J gene comes the end of the CDR3, since the read stops 4 residues before it. The V and J ends lost 0 bases and 1 base, in that order; junction bases with no gene match: 4. CDR1 and CDR2 (germline): MNHDT, YYDKIL. The CDR3 has 17 residues. Extracted RNA was reverse transcribed, and the resulting cDNA served as sequencing template. This table comes from immunoSEQ multiplex PCR, and its TCRdb copy is limited to in-frame clones, with some not included. The data show 90,000 to 130,000 clones, with none appearing a single time. The sample originates from a study of CD8+ T cells in alopecia areata. Study at large: Donors of skin were C3H/HeJ mice aged roughly 6-13 months with spontaneous alopecia, and recipients were approximately 7-11-week-old female C3H/HeJ mice. Overall study results and limits: Sequenced scalp T cells also include alphabeta T cells resident in normal skin. Possibly because of HLA-related factors, TCR sharing was less clear across patients than in mice. Affected lesional scalp, above all in alopecia totalis/universalis, was more clonal than normal scalp.

This sequence joins TRBV17 and TRBJ2-3; TRBD2 matches at 10 bases. The sequencing sample was made of lesional skin. This clonotype originated in a C3H/HeJ mouse with alopecia areata. The mouse line has the MHC haplotype H2-k. CDR3 DNA (partial): TGTGCTAGCAGTAGAGACTGGGGGGGCGGAGGTGCAGAA. Translated, it gives CASSRDWGGGGAE. In full, the CDR3 is CASSRDWGGGGAETLYF.